The 2 T cell receptor beta chains below were found in one sample sequenced in a study of blood T cell repertoires in COVID-19. Repertoires were generated with immunoSEQ multiplex PCR, while TCRdb's copy carries only in-frame clones and drops some. The sample records under 100,000 clones, more than 70% being singletons. Sequenced sample: peripheral blood. The receptors come from a human donor in a cohort sampled during active COVID-19.

Here the CDR3 reads CASRIGLALAYEQYF. For the CDR3, the DNA is TGTGCCAGCAGGATCGGACTAGCTCTCGCCTACGAGCAGTACTTC. The chain couples TRBV28 to TRBJ2-7, with 8 bases matching TRBD2. Germline loops: CDR1 MDHEN, CDR2 SYDVKM. This CDR3 is 15 amino acids long. J lost 2 bases, V lost 6 bases, and 9 bases had no gene match.

The chain has TRBV7-9 and TRBJ2-1, with a possible D match to TRBD1 (6 bases). V was shortened by 6 bases and J by 3 bases, with 18 bases between the two germline ends. The germline gives CDR1 SEHNR, CDR2 FQNEAQ (reference sequence). The CDR3 is 16 amino acids. The CDR3 here is CASSLRGTTNYNEQFF. CDR3 in DNA: TGTGCCAGCAGTTTAAGGGGGACAACTAACTACAATGAGCAGTTCTTC.